One and the same sample provided the 26 T cell receptor beta chains below, sequenced in a study of beta chain features in type 1 diabetes. Since all of the isolated RNA was reverse transcribed, expressed TCRB transcripts were what got sequenced. The repertoire was sequenced with immunoSEQ multiplex PCR; TCRdb's copy has only in-frame clones and lacks some. The sample gives some 270,000 clones, roughly a tenth of which show up once; 0.017% is in the top ten. Their target antigens are unknown. Study results and limitations: TCRB CDR3s from Type 1 diabetes patients were moderately but significantly shorter in all four CD4+ subsets.

The sample consisted of naive CD4+ T cells from blood. These TCRs come from a man aged 30-40 years with type 1 diabetes.

The rearrangement joins TRBV11-1 to TRBJ2-2; D is perhaps TRBD2 (6 bases). Per the germline V gene, CDR1 is SGHAT and CDR2 is FQDESV (reference sequence). V shed 3 bases and J shed 4 bases, with 15 bases lying between them. This CDR3 has 16 amino acids. Here the CDR3 reads CASSFRPPGGTGELFF. The CDR3 DNA reads TGTGCCAGCAGCTTCCGGCCTCCCGGGGGCACCGGGGAGCTGTTTTTT.

The chain has TRBV5-4 and TRBJ1-6; 7 nucleotides align to TRBD1. CDR3 size: 13 residues. J lost 11 bases, V lost 8 bases, and 10 bases had no gene match. Germline V gene lookup returns CDR1 SGHNT and CDR2 YYREEE (reference sequence). This CDR3 is CARSRDREPPLHF. The CDR3 DNA reads as TGTGCCAGGAGCCGGGACAGAGAGCCACCCCTCCACTTT.

This clone occurred a few times. The chain combines TRBV5-4 with TRBJ2-6, with D maybe TRBD1 (5 bases). Trimming cost V 9 bases and J 0 bases, with 19 bases left between them. CDR1 is SGHNT and CDR2 is YYREEE in the germline V gene (reference sequence). The CDR3 is 17 residues long. This CDR3 is CATQATNVASGANVLTF. The CDR3 bases are TGTGCCACACAGGCTACCAACGTAGCCTCTGGGGCCAACGTCCTGACTTTC. Based on the CDR3 plus reference TRBV5-4 and TRBJ2-6, the full variable domain is ETGVTQSPTHLIKTRGQQVTLRCSSQSGHNTVSWYQQALGQGPQFIFQYYREEENGRGNFPPRFSGLQFPNYSSELNVNALELDDSALYLCATQATNVASGANVLTFGAGSRLTVL.

This chain uses TRBV25-1 with TRBJ1-5; D is uncertain. The length of the CDR3 is 13 residues. The V end lost 3 bases, the J end lost 5 bases, and 8 bases lay between the germline ends. In germline, CDR1 is MGHDK, CDR2 SYGVNS. CDR3 bases: TGTGCCAGCAGTGACGGGGTGCATCAGCCCCAGCATTTT. Its translation is CASSDGVHQPQHF.

The J gene is TRBJ1-4, the V gene TRBV2, with 8 bases that match TRBD1. Germline loops: CDR1 SNHLY, CDR2 FYNNEI. CDR3 length: 13 residues. V was pared by 6 bases and J by 3 bases, with 0 bases of the junction left unmatched. The CDR3 sequence is CASRGQANEKLFF. The DNA for the CDR3 is TGTGCCAGCAGGGGACAGGCTAATGAAAAACTGTTTTTT.

The chain links TRBV5-6 to TRBJ2-5; D uncertain. The CDR3 extends over 13 amino acids. CDR1 and CDR2 from the germline V gene are SGHDT and YYEEEE. V was clipped by 6 bases and J by 9 bases, with 18 bases between them. Here the CDR3 reads CASTPVGSEAQYF. As DNA, the CDR3 is TGTGCCAGCACCCCGGTCGGGTCTGAGGCCCAGTACTTC.

V usage is TRBV5-1 and J usage is TRBJ1-2; 9 nucleotides line up with TRBD1. V gave up 4 bases and J gave up 4 bases; unmatched junction bases: 11. CDR1 is SGHRS and CDR2 is YFSETQ in the germline V gene. The CDR3 covers 16 residues. CDR3 in DNA: TGCGCCAGCAGCCTAATGGGACAGGGATCCTCCTATGGCTACACCTTC. Translation gives CASSLMGQGSSYGYTF.

This CDR3 is CASSLAGTGNYGYTF. CDR3 coding DNA: TGTGCCAGCAGCTTAGCGGGTACAGGGAACTATGGCTACACCTTC. The chain carries TRBV7-2 and TRBJ1-2; D might be TRBD1 (6 bases). The CDR3 extends over 15 amino acids. The V end lost 0 bases, the J end lost 2 bases, and 10 bases lay between the germline ends. In germline, CDR1 is SGHTA, CDR2 FQGNSA.

The gene calls are TRBV30 and TRBJ2-4, with TRBD1 matching 7 bases. This CDR3 has 14 residues. V trimming: 4 bases; J trimming: 1 base; junction bases outside the gene matches: 4. Germline V gene lookup returns CDR1 GTSNPN and CDR2 SVGIG (reference sequence). This chain's CDR3 is CAWMKGAAKNIQYF. The CDR3 DNA reads TGTGCCTGGATGAAGGGGGCGGCCAAAAACATTCAGTACTTC.

This clone was recorded a few times. CDR3 in amino acids: CAWRAGYHGYTF. Here the CDR3 DNA reads TGTGCCTGGAGAGCAGGGTACCATGGCTACACCTTC. The chain recombines TRBV30 with TRBJ1-2, with D possibly matching TRBD1 (5 bases). Germline values: CDR1 GTSNPN, CDR2 SVGIG (reference sequence). The length of the CDR3 is 12 residues. The V gene lost 3 bases and the J gene lost 6 bases, with 11 bases spanning the gap.

The J gene is TRBJ1-5, the V gene TRBV5-1, with D possibly TRBD1 on 6 matching bases. Germline lookup yields CDR1 SGHRS and CDR2 YFSETQ. CDR3 length equals 14 residues. Trimming shortened V by 4 bases and J by 5 bases, and 13 bases separated the two germline ends. The CDR3 sequence: CASSQTGYYQPQHF. CDR3 nucleotides: TGCGCCAGCAGCCAGACAGGTTACTATCAGCCCCAGCATTTT. The full variable domain, completed using reference TRBV5-1 and TRBJ1-5, is KAGVTQTPRYLIKTRGQQVTLSCSPISGHRSVSWYQQTPGQGLQFLFEYFSETQRNKGNFPGRFSGRQFSNSRSEMNVSTLELGDSALYLCASSQTGYYQPQHFGDGTRLSIL.

This rearrangement joins TRBV4-1 to TRBJ2-7; TRBD1 matches 10 bases. Germline V lookup: CDR1 MGHRA, CDR2 YSYEKL. The CDR3 is made up of 16 amino acids. V shed 1 base, J shed 4 bases, and the junction held 7 bases outside the gene matches. The CDR3 here is CASSQVPGQGQYEQYF. In DNA, the CDR3 is TGCGCCAGCAGCCAAGTACCGGGACAGGGGCAATACGAGCAGTACTTC.

This chain connects TRBV29-1 to TRBJ2-1; D gene uncertain. Germline-derived CDR1 and CDR2 are SQVTM and ANQGSEA. CDR3 length: 15 amino acids. V was shortened by 5 bases and J by 0 bases, with 14 bases between the two germline ends. The CDR3 sequence: CSVPSLDGSYNEQFF. The CDR3 DNA sequence: TGCAGCGTTCCATCTCTAGACGGCTCCTACAATGAGCAGTTCTTC.

This clone was recorded a few times. This rearrangement joins TRBV18 to TRBJ2-5; unclear D gene. In germline, CDR1 is KGHSH, CDR2 LQKENI. The V gene lost 4 bases and the J gene lost 4 bases, with 22 bases spanning the gap. This CDR3 comprises 17 residues. The CDR3 sequence: CASSLLSPRVPRETQYF. The CDR3 DNA is TGTGCCAGCTCACTCCTTAGCCCCCGCGTCCCCAGAGAGACCCAGTACTTC.

CDR3 sequence reads: CASSRRQGAYEQYF. DNA for the CDR3: TGTGCCAGCAGCCGCCGACAGGGGGCTTACGAGCAGTACTTC. The V call is TRBV7-2, the J call TRBJ2-7, with 10 bases lining up with TRBD1. CDR1 and CDR2 (germline): SGHTA, FQGNSA. The CDR3 is 14 amino acids. V shed 5 bases, J shed 4 bases, and the junction held 5 bases outside the gene matches.

This clone was seen a handful of times. The chain has TRBV5-1 and TRBJ2-3, with a possible D match to TRBD2 (5 bases). CDR3 length equals 16 residues. Between the trimmed V and J ends, which lost 4 bases and 2 bases, there was a span of 17 bases. Germline values: CDR1 SGHRS, CDR2 YFSETQ. CDR3 loop: CASSPPQGLNTDTQYF. For the CDR3, the DNA is TGCGCCAGCAGCCCACCCCAAGGACTTAACACAGATACGCAGTATTTT.

J is TRBJ2-2 and V is TRBV5-4, with D possibly matching TRBD2 (5 bases). Germline values: CDR1 SGHNT, CDR2 YYREEE (reference sequence). The CDR3 extends over 15 amino acids. Between the trimmed V and J ends, which lost 5 bases and 1 base, there was a span of 12 bases. The CDR3 loop is CASSRTGMNTGELFF. CDR3 nucleotides: TGTGCCAGCAGTCGTACCGGGATGAACACCGGGGAGCTGTTTTTT.

In its sample, this clone was seen a few times. The gene calls are TRBV7-2 and TRBJ2-1; maybe TRBD2 (5 bases). V shed 1 base and J shed 6 bases, with 7 bases lying between them. The CDR3 covers 13 residues. Germline values: CDR1 SGHTA, CDR2 FQGNSA. CDR3 in amino acids: CASSLELVNEQFF. CDR3 in DNA: TGTGCCAGCAGCTTAGAACTAGTCAATGAGCAGTTCTTC.

This clone turned up a few times. The chain joins TRBV6-5 to TRBJ1-1, with D perhaps matching TRBD1 (5 bases). V was shortened by 4 bases and J by 5 bases, with 8 bases between the two germline ends. This CDR3 is 12 amino acids long. Germline lookup yields CDR1 MNHEY and CDR2 SVGAGI. The CDR3 protein is CASSSPGTEAFF. For the CDR3, the DNA is TGTGCCAGCAGTTCCCCAGGGACTGAAGCTTTCTTT.

This chain joins TRBV11-1 and TRBJ2-5, with a possible D match to TRBD1 (5 bases). Germline values: CDR1 SGHAT, CDR2 FQDESV (reference sequence). The CDR3 extends over 15 amino acids. V shed 0 bases and J shed 5 bases, with 13 bases lying between them. The CDR3 DNA sequence: TGTGCCAGCAGCTTAGCTGGTGGGGCCTCGGAGACCCAGTACTTC. It encodes CASSLAGGASETQYF.

The V call is TRBV5-1, the J call TRBJ2-5, with 8 nucleotides matching TRBD2. The CDR3 loop spans 15 amino acids. The ends lost 1 base at V and 4 bases at J; junction bases unmatched: 6. Looked up from germline, CDR1 is SGHRS and CDR2 is YFSETQ. The DNA of the CDR3 is TGCGCCAGCAGCTTGAACGGGGGGGCAGGAGAGACCCAGTACTTC. As protein: CASSLNGGAGETQYF.

This clone was detected a few times. The genes are TRBV30 and TRBJ1-6; 9 bases match TRBD1. J was trimmed by 9 bases and V by 2 bases; bases with no gene match: 5. CDR3 length: 14 residues. CDR1 and CDR2 from the germline V gene are GTSNPN and SVGIG (reference sequence). The CDR3 spells CAWSPGTGRSPLHF. CDR3 in DNA: TGTGCCTGGAGTCCCGGGACAGGGCGTTCACCCCTCCACTTT.

The chain couples TRBV6-6 to TRBJ2-5; TRBD2 aligns across 7 bases. The CDR3 has 14 amino acids. J gave up 7 bases and V 0 bases, and 5 bases lay outside the gene matches. Germline CDR1 is MNHNY and CDR2 is SVGAGI (reference sequence). The CDR3 here is CASSYSRLAGTQYF. Here the CDR3 DNA reads TGTGCCAGCAGTTACTCGCGACTAGCTGGGACCCAGTACTTC.

V usage is TRBV7-9 and J usage is TRBJ2-3; 8 nucleotides align to TRBD2. The trim removed 5 bases at V and 1 base at J, leaving 8 bases unmatched. Germline V gene lookup returns CDR1 SEHNR and CDR2 FQNEAQ (reference sequence). The CDR3 has 16 amino acids. CDR3 nucleotides: TGTGCCAGCAGCCAACCGGGACTAGAGGGCACAGATACGCAGTATTTT. It specifies CASSQPGLEGTDTQYF.

J is TRBJ2-1 and V is TRBV5-1, with TRBD1 matching 7 bases. Germline V lookup: CDR1 SGHRS, CDR2 YFSETQ. The ends lost 2 bases at V and 0 bases at J; junction bases unmatched: 5. This CDR3 comprises 16 residues. This chain's CDR3 is CASSFTGAVSYNEQFF. DNA for the CDR3: TGCGCCAGCAGCTTTACAGGGGCCGTCTCCTACAATGAGCAGTTCTTC.

The sample holds a few counts of this clone. The chain carries TRBV28 and TRBJ2-1; TRBD2 might be the D (5 bases). Germline V gene lookup returns CDR1 MDHEN and CDR2 SYDVKM. Between the trimmed V and J ends, which lost 3 bases and 7 bases, there was a span of 13 bases. The CDR3 contains 14 residues. Here the CDR3 reads CASSLAGGVNEQFF. CDR3 in DNA: TGTGCCAGCAGTTTGGCGGGTGGGGTGAATGAGCAGTTCTTC. The whole variable domain, filled in from reference TRBV28 and TRBJ2-1, reads DVKVTQSSRYLVKRTGEKVFLECVQDMDHENMFWYRQDPGLGLRLIYFSYDVKMKEKGDIPEGYSVSREKKERFSLILESASTNQTSMYLCASSLAGGVNEQFFGPGTRLTVL.